This TCR beta chain was sequenced in a study of blood T cells in healthy people across ages. General study points: Because donor CMV status was unknown, expanded clonotype changes were possibly confounded.

The V gene lost 0 bases and the J gene lost 0 bases, with 9 bases spanning the gap. Germline values: CDR1 KGHSH, CDR2 LQKENI. The CDR3 runs to 15 residues. Combining a sample-barcoded 5' primer with a J-beta primer mix, a second PCR ran for roughly 7 to 12 cycles. TCRdb reprocessed the 5' RACE reads via MiXCR and lists one record per CDR3 protein. Of more than 900,000 distinct CDR3 sequences in the sample, 25% to 35% were seen once. A word on this clonotype: Its antigen is as yet unknown.

These data were likewise used in another study, on T cells of mothers and their children. That work contributes: Detection yielded no persistent microchimeric T cell clones.

The specimen was blood. The V call is TRBV18, the J call TRBJ2-7, with a possible D match to TRBD2 (5 bases). The receptor comes from a woman between 40 and 50 years old in good health. The CDR3 region has the DNA TGTGCCAGCTCACCACCTCGGAGGAACTCCTACGAGCAGTACTTC. This sequence encodes CASSPPRRNSYEQYF.